These 21 T cell receptor beta chains were all obtained from the same sample, sequenced in a study of control samples from healthy donors and cancer patients. Using immunoSEQ multiplex PCR, the repertoire was profiled, and TCRdb retains in-frame clones only, with some absent. The sample records about 89,000 clones, roughly nine tenths being singletons. The material sequenced was blood. The receptors here all came from a man aged 25-45 years in good health.

The genes are TRBV24-1 and TRBJ1-5; unclear D gene. The ends were cut back, 0 bases at V and 5 bases at J, with 4 bases in the middle. Germline V gene sequence: CDR1 KGHDR, CDR2 SFDVKD. This CDR3 contains 13 residues. CDR3 sequence: CATSDLPYQPQHF. The CDR3 DNA is TGTGCCACCAGTGATTTGCCTTATCAGCCCCAGCATTTT.

The chain has TRBV6-5 and TRBJ1-2; the match to TRBD1 covers 7 bases. The CDR3 sequence is 13 residues long. V was pared by 7 bases and J by 3 bases, with 5 bases of the junction left unmatched. Germline-derived CDR1 and CDR2 are MNHEY and SVGAGI. CDR3 loop: CASTLGTDYGYTF. In DNA form, the CDR3 reads TGTGCCAGCACCCTCGGGACAGACTATGGCTACACCTTC.

A remark on this clone: At one of its ends the junction is not consistent with the germline gene, which may arise from a read error. The chain combines TRBV30 with TRBJ2-5; perhaps TRBD2 as D (6 bases). This CDR3 spans 12 amino acids. Germline loops: CDR1 GTSNPN, CDR2 SVGIG (reference sequence). Written as DNA, the CDR3 is TGTGCCTGGAGTGCGGGGGAGGAGATCCAGTACTTC. This sequence encodes CAWSAGEEIQYF.

V gene TRBV7-9 combines with J gene TRBJ2-7; 8 nucleotides match TRBD1. In germline, CDR1 is SEHNR, CDR2 FQNEAQ (reference sequence). CDR3 size: 15 residues. V shed 8 bases and J 3 bases; nucleotides not matched to a gene: 12. The CDR3 spells CASGQGHQTNYEQYF. The CDR3 DNA reads as TGTGCCAGCGGACAGGGCCACCAAACCAACTACGAGCAGTACTTC. Variable domain in full (rest from reference TRBV7-9 and TRBJ2-7): DTGVSQNPRHKITKRGQNVTFRCDPISEHNRLYWYRQTLGQGPEFLTYFQNEAQLEKSRLLSDRFSAERPKGSFSTLEIQRTEQGDSAMYLCASGQGHQTNYEQYFGPGTRLTVT.

This chain joins TRBV30 and TRBJ1-5; 7 bases line up with TRBD1. Germline V lookup: CDR1 GTSNPN, CDR2 SVGIG (reference sequence). V trimming: 1 base; J trimming: 3 bases; junction bases outside the gene matches: 9. The CDR3 is 16 residues long. CDR3 sequence (DNA): TGTGCCTGGAGTGCACCGGGAGGGGGCATCAATCAGCCCCAGCATTTT. Protein sequence: CAWSAPGGGINQPQHF.

This chain connects TRBV30 to TRBJ1-2, with D uncertain. Germline CDR1 reads GTSNPN; CDR2 reads SVGIG (reference sequence). Trimming took off 0 bases at V and 6 bases at J, with 8 bases between the two ends. CDR3 size: 12 residues. CDR3 protein: CAWSVKGNGYTF. CDR3 bases: TGTGCCTGGAGTGTAAAAGGGAATGGCTACACCTTC. Using reference TRBV30 and TRBJ1-2 for the parts outside the CDR3, the full variable domain is SQTIHQWPATLVQPVGSPLSLECTVEGTSNPNLYWYRQAAGRGLQLLFYSVGIGQISSEVPQNLSASRPQDRQFILSSKKLLLSDSGFYLCAWSVKGNGYTFGSGTRLTVV.

This clone has just a few counts. The genes are TRBV7-2 and TRBJ1-2; weak D call: TRBD1 (6 bases). Germline CDR1 reads SGHTA; CDR2 reads FQGNSA. The CDR3 has 15 amino acids. V shed 1 base and J shed 4 bases, with 13 bases lying between them. The CDR3 DNA follows: TGTGCCAGCAGCTTAGGGCCGGACAGTAGCTATGGCTACACCTTC. It translates to CASSLGPDSSYGYTF.

The chain joins TRBV7-8 to TRBJ2-7; 8 bases are a match to TRBD2. After removal of 3 bases from V and 7 bases from J, the junction contained 5 bases not matched to a gene. The CDR3 has 13 amino acids. Per germline, CDR1 SGHVS and CDR2 FQNEAQ. The CDR3 DNA follows: TGTGCCAGCAGCTTTCTCAGCGGGGGTGAGCAGTACGTC. It is translated as CASSFLSGGEQYV.

The V call is TRBV3-1 (or the pseudogene TRBV3-2), the J call TRBJ2-3; D is unresolved. Germline CDR1 and CDR2: LGHDT and YNNKEL (reference sequence). Trimming removed 1 base from V and 4 bases from J, with 15 bases in between. The CDR3 totals 16 residues. This CDR3 is CASSQALNAAPDTQYF. CDR3 nucleotides: TGTGCCAGCAGCCAAGCTCTCAACGCTGCCCCAGATACGCAGTATTTT.

This chain joins TRBV27 and TRBJ1-2; D not resolved. V shed 0 bases and J shed 4 bases, with 12 bases lying between them. Germline CDR1 and CDR2: MNHEY and SMNVEV (reference sequence). CDR3 size: 15 residues. The CDR3: CASSLSISAAYGYTF. For the CDR3, the DNA is TGTGCCAGCAGTTTATCGATCAGTGCGGCCTATGGCTACACCTTC.

CDR3 in DNA: TGTGCCAGCAGCTTTGGAGGGACCCCTGCGGGGACCCAGTACTTC. It specifies CASSFGGTPAGTQYF. The chain joins TRBV5-6 to TRBJ2-5, with a possible D match to TRBD2 (6 bases). The germline CDR1 and CDR2 sequences are SGHDT and YYEEEE. The CDR3 spans 15 residues. V lost 2 bases, J lost 7 bases, and 18 bases lay in between.

J is TRBJ1-1 and V is TRBV15; D possibly corresponds to TRBD1 (6 bases). The length of the CDR3 is 13 residues. Germline V gene sequence: CDR1 LNHNV, CDR2 YYDKDF (reference sequence). V dropped 0 bases and J dropped 4 bases, with 6 bases sitting between them. The CDR3 here is CATSRDRGTEAFF. CDR3 bases: TGTGCCACCAGCAGAGACAGGGGCACTGAAGCTTTCTTT. Together with reference TRBV15 and TRBJ1-1, the CDR3 gives the full variable domain: DAMVIQNPRYQVTQFGKPVTLSCSQTLNHNVMYWYQQKSSQAPKLLFHYYDKDFNNEADTPDNFQSRRPNTSFCFLDIRSPGLGDTAMYLCATSRDRGTEAFFGQGTRLTVV.

The chain is built from TRBV7-2 and TRBJ2-5, with TRBD2 matching over 12 bases. Looked up from germline, CDR1 is SGHTA and CDR2 is FQGNSA. Trimming removed 3 bases from V and 4 bases from J; junction bases left unmatched: 15. The CDR3 runs to 19 residues. DNA of the CDR3: TGTGCCAGCAGCTTCTCCCTGGGGCTACTAGCGGGGGGTGGAGAGACCCAGTACTTC. Residues: CASSFSLGLLAGGGETQYF.

This clone was observed a few times. The chain joins TRBV20-1 to TRBJ1-2; 7 bases align to TRBD1. Germline CDR1 and CDR2: DFQATT and SNEGSKA (reference sequence). The CDR3 is made up of 11 amino acids. The ends lost 4 bases at V and 6 bases at J; junction bases unmatched: 2. As DNA, the CDR3 is TGCAGTGCTACGACAGGGAATGGCTACACCTTC. It encodes CSATTGNGYTF.

Details on this clone: The sample holds other DNA sequences that translate to the same CDR3. The chain couples TRBV6-5 to TRBJ1-2; D may be TRBD1 (5 bases). The ends were cut back, 0 bases at V and 8 bases at J, with 10 bases in the middle. This CDR3 has 13 amino acids. CDR1 is MNHEY, CDR2 SVGAGI, per germline. CDR3: CASSYSQGGGYTF. In DNA form, the CDR3 reads TGTGCCAGCAGTTACTCTCAGGGAGGAGGCTACACCTTC.

The genes are TRBV28 and TRBJ1-5; 9 nucleotides line up with TRBD1. This CDR3 comprises 15 residues. The germline V gene has CDR1 MDHEN and CDR2 SYDVKM. The trim removed 4 bases at V and 7 bases at J, leaving 8 bases unmatched. The CDR3 is CASSSTGTGWQPQHF. CDR3 DNA sequence: TGTGCCAGCAGTTCGACCGGGACAGGGTGGCAGCCCCAGCATTTT.

V and J are TRBV24-1 and TRBJ2-1, with 7 bases that match TRBD1. Germline assignment: CDR1 KGHDR and CDR2 SFDVKD. Trimming took 3 bases from V and 3 from J; bases not matched to a gene: 4. This CDR3 has 15 amino acids. CDR3 sequence: CATSDGDRHYNEQFF. CDR3 sequence (DNA): TGTGCCACCAGTGATGGGGACAGACACTACAATGAGCAGTTCTTC.

The V and J genes are TRBV7-3 and TRBJ2-1; 8 bases match TRBD2. V shed 2 bases, J shed 8 bases, and the junction held 11 bases outside the gene matches. Germline V gives CDR1 SGHTA, CDR2 FQGTGA. This CDR3 comprises 16 residues. CDR3 nucleotide sequence: TGTGCCAGCAGCTTATCTTTCGGGGGGGCCTTGGATGAGCAGTTCTTC. Translating gives CASSLSFGGALDEQFF.

This clone was found once. V gene TRBV6-5 combines with J gene TRBJ2-6; no definite D call. CDR3 size: 16 residues. Germline-derived CDR1 and CDR2 are MNHEY and SVGAGI. With 1 base removed from V and 0 bases from J, the gap between germline ends came to 7 bases. The CDR3: CASSYFASSGANVLTF. Here the CDR3 DNA reads TGTGCCAGCAGTTACTTTGCGAGCTCTGGGGCCAACGTCCTGACTTTC.

The V call is TRBV12-5, the J call TRBJ1-2; the D gene is possibly TRBD1 (5 bases). CDR1 is LGHNT and CDR2 is FRNRAP in the germline V gene. The V gene lost 9 bases and the J gene lost 4 bases, with 15 bases spanning the gap. There are 13 residues in the CDR3. CDR3 region: CASLGGLGYGYTF. In DNA, the CDR3 is TGTGCTAGCCTGGGGGGTTTAGGCTATGGCTACACCTTC. Complete variable domain (other parts from reference TRBV12-5 and TRBJ1-2): DARVTQTPRHKVTEMGQEVTMRCQPILGHNTVFWYRQTMMQGLELLAYFRNRAPLDDSGMPKDRFSAEMPDATLATLKIQPSEPRDSAVYFCASLGGLGYGYTFGSGTRLTVV.

The genes are TRBV29-1 and TRBJ1-5, with 7 nucleotides matching TRBD1. Germline V lookup: CDR1 SQVTM, CDR2 ANQGSEA. The CDR3 sequence is 14 residues long. With V trimmed by 6 bases and J by 0 bases, 5 bases remained unmatched. This chain's CDR3 is CSVGDSNSNQPQHF. Here the CDR3 DNA reads TGCAGCGTCGGGGACAGCAATAGCAATCAGCCCCAGCATTTT.